This is a list of T cell receptor beta chains from one sample in a study of blood T cell repertoires in COVID-19. Data came from immunoSEQ multiplex PCR; TCRdb stores just in-frame clones and leaves some out. The table records 27,000 or so clones, 90% to 95% of them present only once. The sample was peripheral blood. These receptors came from a human donor with active COVID-19. The donor label of this sample is uncertain. Each CDR3 is given with its conserved first and last residue. The order of the fields is J gene, CDR3 length, clone size, V gene, D gene, CDR3 protein, CDR3 DNA. The D gene is left open where the match is weak. Clone size appears in some rows only: once, few, many, or a class for an expanded clone.

TRBJ2-3,15,NA,TRBV11-2,NA,CASSLDLVEVTSQYF,TGTGCCAGCAGCTTAGATCTGGTGGAGGTGACCTCGCAGTATTTT
TRBJ2-2,16,NA,TRBV6-6,NA,CASSYSGRGNTGELFF,TGTGCCAGCAGTTACTCTGGTCGGGGAAACACCGGGGAGCTGTTTTTT
TRBJ1-2,14,once,TRBV27,NA,CASSSPPPDNGYTF,TGTGCCAGCAGTTCGCCGCCTCCCGACAATGGCTACACCTTC
TRBJ1-1,14,NA,TRBV3-1/TRBV3-2,NA,CASSHVQGNTEAFF,TGTGCCAGCAGCCACGTGCAGGGTAACACTGAAGCTTTCTTT
TRBJ2-1,17,NA,TRBV5-6,TRBD2,CASFGLAANQIGNEQFF,TGTGCCAGCTTCGGACTAGCGGCCAACCAGATAGGCAATGAGCAGTTCTTC
TRBJ1-5,14,NA,TRBV7-2,NA,CASSLRGAQQPQHF,TGTGCCAGCAGCCTGCGCGGGGCACAGCAGCCCCAGCATTTT
TRBJ2-7,17,NA,TRBV5-6,NA,CASSFPEGRGSNYEQYF,TGTGCCAGCAGCTTCCCGGAGGGCAGGGGGAGCAACTACGAGCAGTACTTC
TRBJ2-1,17,NA,TRBV4-1,TRBD2,CASSQDRGGSSYNEQFF,TGCGCCAGCAGCCAAGATCGGGGGGGAAGCTCCTACAATGAGCAGTTCTTC
TRBJ2-7,12,NA,TRBV7-2,NA,CASSFATYEQYF,TGTGCCAGCAGCTTCGCGACCTACGAGCAGTACTTC
TRBJ2-1,16,NA,TRBV28,NA,CASSTLLALSYNEQFF,TGTGCCAGCAGTACCCTACTAGCCCTATCATACAATGAGCAGTTCTTC
TRBJ2-1,15,NA,TRBV6-5,TRBD2,CASTPGLATYNEQFF,TGTGCCAGCACCCCGGGACTAGCGACTTACAATGAGCAGTTCTTC
TRBJ1-5,15,NA,TRBV7-9,NA,CASSLLGGGDQPQHF,TGTGCCAGCAGCTTATTGGGGGGGGGTGATCAGCCCCAGCATTTT
TRBJ2-5,14,once,TRBV2,NA,CASTGAGRQETQYF,TGTGCCAGCACTGGGGCGGGACGGCAAGAGACCCAGTACTTC
TRBJ2-7,16,NA,TRBV25-1,TRBD1,CASSAPQGQGSYEQYF,TGTGCCAGCAGTGCTCCACAGGGACAGGGGTCCTACGAGCAGTACTTC
TRBJ2-7,12,NA,TRBV30,TRBD1,CASRQGGDEQYF,TGTGCCTCGAGACAGGGGGGAGACGAGCAGTACTTC
TRBJ2-2,13,once,TRBV24-1,NA,CATAGTNTGELFF,TGTGCCACCGCGGGGACGAACACCGGGGAGCTGTTTTTT
TRBJ1-3,14,NA,TRBV29-1,TRBD1,CSGTGEGGGNTIYF,TGCAGCGGGACAGGGGAGGGAGGAGGAAACACCATATATTTT
TRBJ1-5,13,NA,TRBV7-3,NA,CASSHRENQPQHF,TGTGCCAGCAGTCACAGGGAAAATCAGCCCCAGCATTTT
TRBJ2-4,13,NA,TRBV18,NA,CASSPSGRGIQYF,TGTGCCAGCTCACCAAGCGGCAGGGGCATTCAGTACTTC
TRBJ1-4,18,NA,TRBV28,TRBD1,CASSLWTGGGASVEKLFF,TGTGCCAGCAGTTTATGGACAGGGGGCGGGGCGAGTGTTGAAAAACTGTTTTTT
TRBJ1-1,13,NA,TRBV13,NA,CASSFSRDTEAFF,TGTGCCAGCAGCTTTAGCAGGGACACTGAAGCTTTCTTT
TRBJ2-2,14,once,TRBV5-6,NA,CASSYRTRPGELFF,TGTGCCAGCAGCTATAGGACTCGCCCCGGGGAGCTGTTTTTT
TRBJ1-1,14,NA,TRBV7-8,NA,CASTQYREITEAFF,TGTGCCAGCACCCAATACCGGGAGATTACTGAAGCTTTCTTT
TRBJ2-3,12,NA,TRBV10-3,NA,CAIGQGADTQYF,TGTGCCATCGGCCAGGGTGCAGATACGCAGTATTTT
TRBJ2-3,14,NA,TRBV2,TRBD2,CASSASGKSDTQYF,TGTGCCAGCAGTGCTAGCGGGAAGTCAGATACGCAGTATTTT
TRBJ1-5,14,NA,TRBV6-1,NA,CASSETSPNQPQHF,TGTGCCAGCAGTGAAACGAGCCCTAATCAGCCCCAGCATTTT
TRBJ2-1,14,NA,TRBV5-4,TRBD2,CASSFGTSGNEQFF,TGTGCCAGCAGCTTTGGGACTAGCGGGAATGAGCAGTTCTTC
TRBJ1-4,14,NA,TRBV6-5,NA,CASILGGTNEKLFF,TGTGCCAGCATCTTGGGGGGGACTAATGAAAAACTGTTTTTT